This T cell receptor (beta chain) was recorded in a study of blood T cell repertoires in COVID-19. This clone was observed a handful of times. TCRdb's copy holds only in-frame clones and misses some; the assay was immunoSEQ multiplex PCR. There are 300,000 to 400,000 clones in the sample; roughly 90% occur only once, and roughly 2.9% lies in the top ten. CDR3 length: 16 amino acids. The germline V gene encodes CDR1 SGHDT and CDR2 YYEEEE. The germline V and J ends were trimmed by 0 bases and 4 bases, with 13 bases remaining between them. A Seattle source enrolled patients during active infection and followed them longitudinally.

Sample: peripheral blood. V gene TRBV5-6 combines with J gene TRBJ2-2, with D tentatively TRBD2 (6 bases). This TCR was recovered from a woman between 25 and 40 years old with COVID-19, enrolled during active disease. CDR3 protein: CASSLGRRGSTGELFF. The CDR3 nucleotides are TGTGCCAGCAGCTTGGGGAGGCGGGGATCCACCGGGGAGCTGTTTTTT. The full variable domain, its missing parts supplied by reference TRBV5-6 and TRBJ2-2, is DAGVTQSPTHLIKTRGQQVTLRCSPKSGHDTVSWYQQALGQGPQFIFQYYEEEERQRGNFPDRFSGHQFPNYSSELNVNALLLGDSALYLCASSLGRRGSTGELFFGEGSRLTVL.